This TCR beta chain was found in a study of CD8+ T cells in alopecia areata. cDNA serving as the sequencing template came from extracted, reverse transcribed RNA. The data were produced by immunoSEQ multiplex PCR, yet TCRdb's version contains in-frame clones alone and is incomplete. This sample yields roughly 100,000 clones, of which roughly half are seen a single time; about 9% belongs to the top ten. The source material was CD4+ T cells sorted from blood. This receptor was taken from a human donor in good health.

The CDR3 nucleotides are TGTGCCAGCGCCGCCCCTCAGGGGGGCTACACCTTC. It translates to CASAAPQGGYTF. This sequence joins TRBV6-5 and TRBJ1-2; tentative D call: TRBD1 (6 bases). V was cut by 8 bases and J by 8 bases, with 15 bases left in between. CDR3 length equals 12 residues. Germline CDR1 and CDR2: MNHEY and SVGAGI.